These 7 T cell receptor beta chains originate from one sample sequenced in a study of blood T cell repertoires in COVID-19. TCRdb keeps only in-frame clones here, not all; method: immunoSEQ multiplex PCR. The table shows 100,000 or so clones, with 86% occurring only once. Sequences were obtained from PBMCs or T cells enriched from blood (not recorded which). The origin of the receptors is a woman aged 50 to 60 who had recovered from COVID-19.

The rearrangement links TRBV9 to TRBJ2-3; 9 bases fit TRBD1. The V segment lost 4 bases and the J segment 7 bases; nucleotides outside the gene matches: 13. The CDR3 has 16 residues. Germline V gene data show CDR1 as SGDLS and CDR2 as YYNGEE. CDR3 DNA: TGTGCCAGCAGCTTATCCGGGACAGGGTATAGAAATACGCAGTATTTT. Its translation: CASSLSGTGYRNTQYF. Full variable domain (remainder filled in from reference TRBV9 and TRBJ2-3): DSGVTQTPKHLITATGQRVTLRCSPRSGDLSVYWYQQSLDQGLQFLIQYYNGEERAKGNILERFSAQQFPDLHSELNLSSLELGDSALYFCASSLSGTGYRNTQYFGPGTRLTVL.

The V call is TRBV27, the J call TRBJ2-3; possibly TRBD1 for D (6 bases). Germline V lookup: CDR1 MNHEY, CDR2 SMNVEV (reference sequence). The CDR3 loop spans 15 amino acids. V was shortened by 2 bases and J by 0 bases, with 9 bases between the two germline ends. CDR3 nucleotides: TGTGCCAGCAGTTTACAGGGGCCCAGCACAGATACGCAGTATTTT. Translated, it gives CASSLQGPSTDTQYF.

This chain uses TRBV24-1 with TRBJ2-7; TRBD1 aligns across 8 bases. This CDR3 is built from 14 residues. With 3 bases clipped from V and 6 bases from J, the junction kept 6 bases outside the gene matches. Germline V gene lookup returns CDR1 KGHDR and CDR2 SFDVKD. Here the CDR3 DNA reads TGTGCCACCAGTGATCCAGGGGGCTCAGGCGAGCAGTACTTC. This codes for CATSDPGGSGEQYF.

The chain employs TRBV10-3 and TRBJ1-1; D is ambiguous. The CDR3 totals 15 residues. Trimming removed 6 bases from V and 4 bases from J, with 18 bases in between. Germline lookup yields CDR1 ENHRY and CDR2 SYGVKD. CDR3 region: CAISDQSGVGTEAFF. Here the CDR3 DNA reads TGTGCCATCAGCGACCAGAGCGGGGTGGGCACTGAAGCTTTCTTT.

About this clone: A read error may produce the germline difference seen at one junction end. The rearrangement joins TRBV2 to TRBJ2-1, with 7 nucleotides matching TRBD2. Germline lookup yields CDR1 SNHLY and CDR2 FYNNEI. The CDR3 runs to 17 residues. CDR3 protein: CASSEGRRPSGMNEQFF. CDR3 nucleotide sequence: TGTGCCAGCAGCGAAGGGCGTCGGCCTAGCGGAATGAATGAGCAGTTCTTC.

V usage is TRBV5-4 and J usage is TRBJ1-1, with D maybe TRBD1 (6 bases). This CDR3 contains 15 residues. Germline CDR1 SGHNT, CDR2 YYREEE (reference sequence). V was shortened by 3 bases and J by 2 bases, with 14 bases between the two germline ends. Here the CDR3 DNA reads TGTGCCAGCAGCTCCCATGGACAGAGAAACACTGAAGCTTTCTTT. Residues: CASSSHGQRNTEAFF.

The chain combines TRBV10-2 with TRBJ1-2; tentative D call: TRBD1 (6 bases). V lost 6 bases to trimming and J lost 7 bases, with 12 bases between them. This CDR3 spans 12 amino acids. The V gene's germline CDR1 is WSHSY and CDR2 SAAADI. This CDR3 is CASRPGQSGYTF. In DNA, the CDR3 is TGCGCCAGCAGGCCGGGACAATCTGGCTACACCTTC.